One and the same sample provided the 14 T cell receptor beta chains below, sequenced in a study of shared clonotypes between healthy human individuals. Positive CCR7 selection of CD45RO-negative cells yielded the naive CD8 cells, and terminally differentiated effector memory CD45RA+ cells were excluded. The table came from immunoSEQ multiplex PCR; TCRdb's copy has only in-frame clones and leaves some out. The table records millions of clones, more than 85% of them present only once. Sequenced sample: naive CD8+ T cells from PBMCs. All receptors come from a man aged 18 to 30 in good health. Some clones in this sample may be carry-over from other donors' samples.

The chain links TRBV29-1 to TRBJ2-7; tentatively, D is TRBD1 or TRBD2 (8 bases each). The V end lost 7 bases, the J end lost 3 bases, and 22 bases lay between the germline ends. From germline, CDR1 is SQVTM and CDR2 ANQGSEA. The CDR3 is 15 residues long. CDR3 loop: CSAAGATGGLYEQYF. The CDR3 nucleotides read TGCAGCGCAGCGGGGGCTACAGGGGGACTCTACGAGCAGTACTTC.

The rearrangement joins TRBV6-6 to TRBJ2-3; possible D gene TRBD2, 6 bases. This CDR3 is 15 amino acids long. The V gene lost 6 bases and the J gene lost 5 bases, with 18 bases spanning the gap. Germline V CDR1 and CDR2: MNHNY, SVGAGI (reference sequence). CDR3 amino acids: CASSGRPIGRDTQYF. DNA for the CDR3: TGTGCCAGCAGCGGGAGACCGATAGGCAGAGATACGCAGTATTTT.

The chain is built from TRBV10-2 and TRBJ2-2, with D unresolved. This CDR3 has 13 residues. Germline lookup yields CDR1 WSHSY and CDR2 SAAADI. V dropped 6 bases and J dropped 5 bases, with 10 bases sitting between them. Here the CDR3 reads CASSQSSTGELFF. The CDR3 DNA is TGCGCCAGCAGCCAATCATCAACCGGGGAGCTGTTTTTT.

Points on this clone: A read error may account for a junction end that differs from germline. The J gene is TRBJ1-5, the V gene TRBV6-1; TRBD1 matches at 10 bases. Germline values: CDR1 MNHNS, CDR2 SASEGT. The CDR3 loop spans 10 amino acids. The CDR3 nucleotides are TGTGCCAGCGGGACAGGGGAAGGTGATTTT. Translation gives CASGTGEGDF.

The chain carries TRBV11-2 and TRBJ2-1; D unresolved. This CDR3 spans 15 amino acids. Germline values: CDR1 SGHAT, CDR2 FQNNGV. Trimming took 1 base from V and 8 from J, leaving 15 bases between them. The CDR3 DNA follows: TGTGCCAGCAGCTTAGTTCTCCGTGATCTCGATGAGCAGTTCTTC. As protein: CASSLVLRDLDEQFF.

Here the CDR3 DNA reads TGTGCCAGCAGCTTAGAAGTCGGGACAAACAATGAGCAGTTCTTC. It translates to CASSLEVGTNNEQFF. V and J are TRBV7-9 and TRBJ2-1; a possible D gene is TRBD1 (6 bases). The germline gives CDR1 SEHNR, CDR2 FQNEAQ (reference sequence). This CDR3 comprises 15 residues. V lost 1 base and J 5 bases, leaving 12 bases between the germline ends.

Remarks on this clone: Within the sample, other DNA sequences also encode this same CDR3. The CDR3 DNA follows: TGTGCCAGCTCTTCCGGGACGCAAGAGACCCAGTACTTC. Translation: CASSSGTQETQYF. V gene TRBV28 combines with J gene TRBJ2-5, with D possibly being TRBD1 or TRBD2 (5 bases each). The germline CDR1 and CDR2 sequences are MDHEN and SYDVKM. The CDR3 spans 13 residues. Trimming took 8 bases from V and 2 from J, leaving 12 bases between them.

This chain connects TRBV27 to TRBJ2-1, with D tentatively TRBD2 (6 bases). Trimming pared 6 bases from V and 10 bases from J, leaving 16 bases between. The germline V gene encodes CDR1 MNHEY and CDR2 SMNVEV (reference sequence). This CDR3 contains 13 residues. Here the CDR3 DNA reads TGTGCCAGCAGCATACTAGCTACCGCAGAGCAGTTCTTC. Protein product: CASSILATAEQFF.

The rearrangement joins TRBV28 to TRBJ1-5; D ambiguous. Per germline, CDR1 MDHEN and CDR2 SYDVKM. There are 13 residues in the CDR3. Trimming took off 3 bases at V and 5 bases at J, with 8 bases between the two ends. Written as DNA, the CDR3 is TGTGCCAGCAGTTTCGGAACTTATCAGCCCCAGCATTTT. Translation: CASSFGTYQPQHF.

This chain connects TRBV2 to TRBJ1-5, with 9 positions matching TRBD1. Germline V lookup: CDR1 SNHLY, CDR2 FYNNEI. The CDR3 consists of 15 residues. Trimming took 6 bases from V and 6 from J; bases not matched to a gene: 9. The CDR3 nucleotides read TGTGCCAGCAGATTAACAGGGGGCTCGGGTCAGCCCCAGCATTTT. Amino acids: CASRLTGGSGQPQHF.

The CDR3 is CASSSDSRFRDTQYF. The CDR3 DNA sequence: TGTGCCAGCAGTTCCGACAGCCGCTTTAGGGATACGCAGTATTTT. The chain employs TRBV27 and TRBJ2-3, with D maybe TRBD1 (5 bases). The CDR3 runs to 15 residues. Germline lookup yields CDR1 MNHEY and CDR2 SMNVEV (reference sequence). V lost 4 bases and J 6 bases, leaving 17 bases between the germline ends.

V and J are TRBV15 and TRBJ2-1; D is unresolved. Trimming stripped 5 bases from V and 7 bases from J, with 9 bases between. The germline CDR1 and CDR2 sequences are LNHNV and YYDKDF (reference sequence). The CDR3 has 12 residues. CDR3 nucleotide sequence: TGTGCCACCAGCGCCCGAGTAAATGAGCAGTTCTTC. Amino acids: CATSARVNEQFF. Together with reference TRBV15 and TRBJ2-1, the CDR3 gives the full variable domain: DAMVIQNPRYQVTQFGKPVTLSCSQTLNHNVMYWYQQKSSQAPKLLFHYYDKDFNNEADTPDNFQSRRPNTSFCFLDIRSPGLGDTAMYLCATSARVNEQFFGPGTRLTVL.

The chain employs TRBV30 and TRBJ2-2, with D possibly being TRBD2 (6 bases). Germline values: CDR1 GTSNPN, CDR2 SVGIG (reference sequence). This CDR3 region has 15 residues. The V and J ends lost 3 bases and 5 bases respectively, with 16 bases between them. CDR3 nucleotides: TGTGCCTGGAGAATCTGGATCGGGAGTACCGGGGAGCTGTTTTTT. This codes for CAWRIWIGSTGELFF.

The chain has TRBV7-9 and TRBJ2-7; D could derive from TRBD1 or TRBD2 (5 bases each). CDR1 and CDR2 (germline): SEHNR, FQNEAQ (reference sequence). Trimming took off 4 bases at V and 7 bases at J, with 23 bases between the two ends. This CDR3 region has 16 residues. The CDR3 coding sequence is TGTGCCAGCAGCTCGAACCGGGACCTCTCAGTGACGGAGCAGTACTTC. Protein: CASSSNRDLSVTEQYF.